This T cell receptor (beta chain) was retrieved from a study of cytomegalovirus exposure and HLA in healthy donors. PCR primers comprised 60 Vbeta and 13 Jbeta primers. Here immunoSEQ multiplex PCR was the method, and the copy in TCRdb shows in-frame clones only, minus some. Altogether almost 200,000 clones are present, roughly four fifths being singletons, with the ten largest covering 1.5% to 2%. Germline values: CDR1 SGHTA, CDR2 FQGNSA. The CDR3 runs to 14 residues. V shed 0 bases and J 10 bases; nucleotides not matched to a gene: 2. The genes are TRBV7-2 and TRBJ2-1, with 11 bases aligning to TRBD2. The clonotype originates from a young man in good health and CMV-seronegative. Sequenced sample: PBMCs. The CDR3 loop is CASSLALAGVEQFF. The CDR3 coding sequence is TGTGCCAGCAGCTTAGCACTAGCGGGAGTGGAGCAGTTCTTC.